This TCR beta chain was identified during a study of cytomegalovirus exposure and HLA in healthy donors. The protocol was immunoSEQ multiplex PCR, while the TCRdb copy is restricted to in-frame clones and leaves out a portion. The table has 90,000 to 120,000 clones, about 85% seen once. The germline gives CDR1 SGHDT, CDR2 YYEEEE. CDR3 size: 16 residues. The rearrangement joins TRBV5-6 to TRBJ2-3; tentatively, D is TRBD2 (5 bases). The TCR was taken from a woman aged 18-29 years in good health and CMV-seronegative. Sequencing used PBMCs. DNA for the CDR3: TGTGCTCATCTAGCCCCAAAGTCAGAAAGCACAGATACGCAGTATTTT. It is translated as CAHLAPKSESTDTQYF.